This paragraph covers one T cell receptor (beta chain) sequence. In the source study's methods: Reference gene primers were amplified, and this amplification served to estimate nucleated cell counts. Sequenced by immunoSEQ multiplex PCR; TCRdb stores in-frame clones only, minus some. V and J calls plus clone size are reproduced from that table; the DNA served to infer D and trimming. This table has fewer than 300,000 clones, about 80% appearing once. The CDR3 length is 12 residues. Germline V gene data show CDR1 as KGHSY and CDR2 as FQNENV. With V trimmed by 4 bases and J by 10 bases, 5 bases remained unmatched. The sample originates from a study of blood T cell repertoires in COVID-19. Study-wide background: Some COVID-19 samples were acute and others convalescent; all came from the United States, Italy and Spain. T cells, B-cell-depleted T cells, or PBMCs provided the cDNA or gDNA that served as material.

Sequenced: peripheral blood. This rearrangement joins TRBV16 to TRBJ1-2; 8 positions agree with TRBD1. The origin of this receptor is an elderly woman with acute or convalescent COVID-19. The DNA for the CDR3 is TGTGCCAGCAGCCGGAGGACAGGGCCCTACACCTTC. It codes for CASSRRTGPYTF.